The entry below describes one TCR beta chain. The antigen is unknown. This sample was included in a study of siplizumab effects on memory and regulatory T cells. Produced via immunoSEQ multiplex PCR; TCRdb's table is partial and in-frame only. The sample comprises 85,000 to 90,000 clones, around 89% of which are singletons, and about 15% rests with the top ten. V trimming: 2 bases; J trimming: 3 bases; junction bases outside the gene matches: 3. CDR1 and CDR2 from the germline V gene are GTSNPN and SVGIG (reference sequence). The CDR3 totals 15 residues. Whole-study results and caveats: Siplizumab significantly reduced alloreactive sequences traceable to unstimulated CD4+ memory cells.

This receptor was obtained from a human donor in good health. Input material: CD4+ T cells sorted from blood. The chain employs TRBV30 and TRBJ2-5, with 13 bases that match TRBD2. The CDR3 sequence: CAWSKGLAGEETQYF. Written as DNA, the CDR3 is TGTGCCTGGAGTAAAGGACTAGCGGGGGAAGAGACCCAGTACTTC.